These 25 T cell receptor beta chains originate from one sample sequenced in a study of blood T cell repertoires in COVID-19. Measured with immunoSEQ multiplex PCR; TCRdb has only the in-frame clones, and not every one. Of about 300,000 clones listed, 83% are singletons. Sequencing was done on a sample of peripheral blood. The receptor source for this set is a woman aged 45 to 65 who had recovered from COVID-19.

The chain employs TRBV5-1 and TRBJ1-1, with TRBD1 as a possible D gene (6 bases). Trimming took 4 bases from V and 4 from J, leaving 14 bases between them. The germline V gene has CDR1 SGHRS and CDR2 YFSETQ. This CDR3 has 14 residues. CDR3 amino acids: CASSAGQSPTEAFF. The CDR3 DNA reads TGCGCCAGCAGCGCCGGACAGTCCCCCACTGAAGCTTTCTTT.

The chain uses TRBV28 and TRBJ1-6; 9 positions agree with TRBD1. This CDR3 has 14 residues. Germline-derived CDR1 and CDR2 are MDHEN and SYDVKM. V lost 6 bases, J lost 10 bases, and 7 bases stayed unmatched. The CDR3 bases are TGTGCCAGCAGCTTTACAGGGGGCGGCTCACCCCTCCACTTT. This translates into CASSFTGGGSPLHF. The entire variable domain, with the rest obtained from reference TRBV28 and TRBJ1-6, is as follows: DVKVTQSSRYLVKRTGEKVFLECVQDMDHENMFWYRQDPGLGLRLIYFSYDVKMKEKGDIPEGYSVSREKKERFSLILESASTNQTSMYLCASSFTGGGSPLHFGNGTRLTVT.

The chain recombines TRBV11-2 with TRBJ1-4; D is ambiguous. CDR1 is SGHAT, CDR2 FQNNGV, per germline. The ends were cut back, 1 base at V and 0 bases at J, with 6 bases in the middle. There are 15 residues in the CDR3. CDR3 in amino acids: CASSLVVSTNEKLFF. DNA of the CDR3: TGTGCCAGCAGCTTAGTTGTCTCAACTAATGAAAAACTGTTTTTT.

This chain's CDR3 is CASSSLGRVPSYEQYF. The DNA for the CDR3 is TGTGCCAGCAGTTCGCTCGGTCGGGTCCCCTCCTACGAGCAGTACTTC. This chain links TRBV27 with TRBJ2-7, with unresolved D. The CDR3 covers 16 residues. Trimming removed 4 bases from V and 0 bases from J, with 16 bases in between. Germline lookup yields CDR1 MNHEY and CDR2 SMNVEV (reference sequence).

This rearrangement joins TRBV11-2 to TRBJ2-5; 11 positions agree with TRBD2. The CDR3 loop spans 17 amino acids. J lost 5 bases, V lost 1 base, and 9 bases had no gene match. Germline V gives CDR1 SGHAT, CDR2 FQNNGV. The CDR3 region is CASSLGGSGGAWETQYF. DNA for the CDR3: TGTGCCAGCAGCTTAGGAGGTAGCGGGGGGGCGTGGGAGACCCAGTACTTC.

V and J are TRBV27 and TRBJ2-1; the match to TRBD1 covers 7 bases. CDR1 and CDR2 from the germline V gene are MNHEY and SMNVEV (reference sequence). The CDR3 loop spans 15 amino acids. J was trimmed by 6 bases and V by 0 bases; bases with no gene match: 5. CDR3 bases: TGTGCCAGCAGTTTATCCCTGGACAGGAGCAATGAGCAGTTCTTC. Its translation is CASSLSLDRSNEQFF.

The CDR3 reads CASSLWGAPSYEQYF. CDR3 nucleotide sequence: TGTGCCAGCAGTTTGTGGGGCGCCCCCTCCTACGAGCAGTACTTC. This chain links TRBV28 with TRBJ2-7; D is possibly TRBD1 (5 bases). The CDR3 extends over 15 amino acids. From germline, CDR1 is MDHEN and CDR2 SYDVKM. The V and J ends lost 3 bases and 0 bases respectively, with 12 bases between them. Complete variable domain (other parts from reference TRBV28 and TRBJ2-7): DVKVTQSSRYLVKRTGEKVFLECVQDMDHENMFWYRQDPGLGLRLIYFSYDVKMKEKGDIPEGYSVSREKKERFSLILESASTNQTSMYLCASSLWGAPSYEQYFGPGTRLTVT.

In DNA, the CDR3 is TGTGCCAGCAGTTACGTCGGGGGGGCGCGGGTCCCTGAAGCTTTCTTT. Encoded protein: CASSYVGGARVPEAFF. The chain couples TRBV6-2 or TRBV6-3 to TRBJ1-1; D may be TRBD1 (6 bases). Trimming cost V 2 bases and J 6 bases, with 19 bases left between them. Germline CDR1 is MNHEY and CDR2 is SVGEGT. This CDR3 is 16 amino acids long.

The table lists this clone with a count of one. In nucleotides, the CDR3 is TGTGCCACCCTCGGGAGGGCGAAAAACATTCAGTACTTC. Translation: CATLGRAKNIQYF. The gene calls are TRBV28 and TRBJ2-4, with 8 bases matching TRBD2. Germline-derived CDR1 and CDR2 are MDHEN and SYDVKM. The CDR3 is 13 amino acids. V gave up 10 bases and J gave up 4 bases; unmatched junction bases: 6.

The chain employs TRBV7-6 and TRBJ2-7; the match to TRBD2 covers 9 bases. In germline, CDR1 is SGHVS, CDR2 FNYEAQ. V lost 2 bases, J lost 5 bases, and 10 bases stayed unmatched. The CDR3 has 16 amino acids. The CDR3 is CASSLFGREGLDEQYF. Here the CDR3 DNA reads TGTGCCAGCAGCTTATTTGGGCGGGAGGGCCTCGACGAGCAGTACTTC.

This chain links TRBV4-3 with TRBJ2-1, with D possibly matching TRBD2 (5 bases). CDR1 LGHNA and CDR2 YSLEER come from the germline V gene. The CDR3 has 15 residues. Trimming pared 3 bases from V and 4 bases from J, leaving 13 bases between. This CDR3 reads CASSQTPGEYNEQFF. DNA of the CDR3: TGCGCCAGCAGCCAGACCCCCGGGGAGTACAATGAGCAGTTCTTC.

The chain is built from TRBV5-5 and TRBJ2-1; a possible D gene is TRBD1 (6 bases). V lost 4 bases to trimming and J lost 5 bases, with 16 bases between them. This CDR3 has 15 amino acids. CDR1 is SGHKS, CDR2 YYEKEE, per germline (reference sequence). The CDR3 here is CASSRWPSGDNEQFF. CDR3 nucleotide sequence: TGTGCCAGCAGCCGTTGGCCATCAGGGGACAATGAGCAGTTCTTC.

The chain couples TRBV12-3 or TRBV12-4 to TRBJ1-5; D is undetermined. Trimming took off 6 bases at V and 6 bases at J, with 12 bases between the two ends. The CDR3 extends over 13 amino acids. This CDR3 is CASSLPAGQPQHF. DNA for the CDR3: TGTGCCAGCAGCCTCCCTGCGGGTCAGCCCCAGCATTTT.

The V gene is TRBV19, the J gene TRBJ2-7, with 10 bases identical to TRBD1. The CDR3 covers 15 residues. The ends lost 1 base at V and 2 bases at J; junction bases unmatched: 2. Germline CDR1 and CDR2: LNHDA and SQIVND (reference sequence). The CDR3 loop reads CASSIGQGATYEQYF. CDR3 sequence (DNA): TGTGCCAGTAGTATAGGACAGGGGGCAACCTACGAGCAGTACTTC.

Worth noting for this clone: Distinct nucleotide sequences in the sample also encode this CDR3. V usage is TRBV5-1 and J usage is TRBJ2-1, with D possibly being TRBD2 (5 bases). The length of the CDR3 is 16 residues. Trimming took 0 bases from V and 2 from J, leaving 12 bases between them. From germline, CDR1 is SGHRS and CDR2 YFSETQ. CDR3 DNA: TGCGCCAGCAGCTTGGTTTCGGGATTGCCCTACAATGAGCAGTTCTTC. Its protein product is CASSLVSGLPYNEQFF.

CDR3 nucleotide sequence: TGTGCCAGTAAGGGACTAGCGGGAGCCGGGGAGCTGTTTTTT. It translates to CASKGLAGAGELFF. The genes are TRBV28 and TRBJ2-2; 14 bases agree with TRBD2. This CDR3 comprises 14 residues. Germline V gene data show CDR1 as MDHEN and CDR2 as SYDVKM. The V segment lost 9 bases and the J segment 6 bases; nucleotides outside the gene matches: 3.

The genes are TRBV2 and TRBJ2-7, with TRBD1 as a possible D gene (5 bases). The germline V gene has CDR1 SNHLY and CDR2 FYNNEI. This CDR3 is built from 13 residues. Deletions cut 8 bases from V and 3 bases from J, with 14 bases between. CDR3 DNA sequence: TGTGCCAGCGAGCAGGGAAGAAGCTACGAGCAGTACTTC. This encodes CASEQGRSYEQYF.

The chain's CDR3 is CAWSVMASGALNEQFF. Written as DNA, the CDR3 is TGTGCCTGGAGTGTAATGGCTAGCGGGGCCCTCAATGAGCAGTTCTTC. The chain combines TRBV30 with TRBJ2-1; the match to TRBD2 covers 9 bases. The CDR3 length is 16 residues. Germline lookup yields CDR1 GTSNPN and CDR2 SVGIG (reference sequence). With 0 bases clipped from V and 6 bases from J, the junction kept 9 bases outside the gene matches.

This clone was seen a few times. The CDR3 reads CASSFVHPGEGAYEQYF. The CDR3 DNA sequence: TGTGCCAGCAGTTTTGTACACCCCGGCGAGGGGGCCTACGAGCAGTACTTC. The chain employs TRBV28 and TRBJ2-7, with TRBD1 as a possible D gene (6 bases). Trimming cost V 3 bases and J 2 bases, with 20 bases left between them. The CDR3 covers 17 residues. Looked up from germline, CDR1 is MDHEN and CDR2 is SYDVKM. The variable domain in full, with the rest retrieved from reference TRBV28 and TRBJ2-7, is DVKVTQSSRYLVKRTGEKVFLECVQDMDHENMFWYRQDPGLGLRLIYFSYDVKMKEKGDIPEGYSVSREKKERFSLILESASTNQTSMYLCASSFVHPGEGAYEQYFGPGTRLTVT.

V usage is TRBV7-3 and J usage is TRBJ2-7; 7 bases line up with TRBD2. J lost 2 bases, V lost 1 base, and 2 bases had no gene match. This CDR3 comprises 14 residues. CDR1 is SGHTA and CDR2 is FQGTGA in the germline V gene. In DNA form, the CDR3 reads TGTGCCAGCAGCTTAAATGCGGGGGCCTACGAGCAGTACTTC. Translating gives CASSLNAGAYEQYF.

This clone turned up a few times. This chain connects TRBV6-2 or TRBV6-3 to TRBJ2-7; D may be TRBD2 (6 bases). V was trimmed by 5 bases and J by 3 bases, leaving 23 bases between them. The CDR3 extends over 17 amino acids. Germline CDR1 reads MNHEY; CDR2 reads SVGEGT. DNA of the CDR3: TGTGCCAGCAGTGGGCCCCGGGTAAAGAGGAGGGTCTACGAGCAGTACTTC. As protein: CASSGPRVKRRVYEQYF.

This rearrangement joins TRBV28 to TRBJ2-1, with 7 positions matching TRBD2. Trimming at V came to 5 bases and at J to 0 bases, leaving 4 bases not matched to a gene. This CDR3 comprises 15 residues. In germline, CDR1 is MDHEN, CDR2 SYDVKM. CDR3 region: CASSVAGNSYNEQFF. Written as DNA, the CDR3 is TGTGCCAGCAGTGTAGCGGGTAACTCCTACAATGAGCAGTTCTTC.

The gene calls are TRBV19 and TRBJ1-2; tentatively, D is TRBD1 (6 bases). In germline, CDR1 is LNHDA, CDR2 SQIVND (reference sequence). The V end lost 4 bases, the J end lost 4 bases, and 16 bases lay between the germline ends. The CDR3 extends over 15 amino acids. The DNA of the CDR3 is TGTGCCAGTAGTACTCCAGGGGAAGGGATCTATGGCTACACCTTC. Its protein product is CASSTPGEGIYGYTF.

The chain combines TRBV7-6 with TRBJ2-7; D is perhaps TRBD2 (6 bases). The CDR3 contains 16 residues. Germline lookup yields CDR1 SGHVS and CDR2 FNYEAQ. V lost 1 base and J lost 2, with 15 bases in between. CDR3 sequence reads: CASSLGTSGQAYEQYF. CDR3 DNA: TGTGCCAGCAGCTTAGGAACAAGCGGGCAAGCCTACGAGCAGTACTTC.

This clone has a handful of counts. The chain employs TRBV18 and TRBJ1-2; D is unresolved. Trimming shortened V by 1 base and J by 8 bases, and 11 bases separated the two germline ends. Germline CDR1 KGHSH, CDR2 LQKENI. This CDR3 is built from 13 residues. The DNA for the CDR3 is TGTGCCAGCTCACCACAAGACACTGGCGGCTACACCTTC. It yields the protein CASSPQDTGGYTF.